This entry lists 32 T cell receptor beta chains sequenced from one sample in a study of cytomegalovirus exposure and HLA in healthy donors. PCR amplification relied on 60 Vbeta primers (plus 13 Jbeta primers). TCRdb keeps only in-frame clones here, not all; method: immunoSEQ multiplex PCR. Found here are fewer than 100,000 clones; the top ten clones hold 3.5% to 4.5%. The sample comprised PBMCs. Receptor source: a man younger than 30 in good health and CMV-seropositive.

The J gene is TRBJ2-1, the V gene TRBV11-3; 9 positions agree with TRBD2. Germline assignment: CDR1 SGHNT and CDR2 YENEEA. The V segment lost 0 bases and the J segment 10 bases; nucleotides outside the gene matches: 13. The CDR3 is 17 amino acids. The CDR3 DNA is TGTGCCAGCAGCTTAGATGAGAGCGGGGGGTTTAGTCGAGAGCAGTTCTTC. Translating gives CASSLDESGGFSREQFF.

The chain links TRBV28 to TRBJ1-6, with 7 bases matching TRBD1. This CDR3 contains 15 residues. Germline CDR1 is MDHEN and CDR2 is SYDVKM. With 5 bases clipped from V and 7 bases from J, the junction kept 8 bases outside the gene matches. The CDR3 DNA sequence: TGTGCCAGCAGTACTCGAGGGGGCCTGAATTCACCCCTCCACTTT. Translating it yields CASSTRGGLNSPLHF.

V usage is TRBV10-3 and J usage is TRBJ1-1; 7 nucleotides line up with TRBD1. The germline gives CDR1 ENHRY, CDR2 SYGVKD. The CDR3 extends over 12 amino acids. Trimming cost V 4 bases and J 10 bases; bases outside gene matches: 6. CDR3 amino acids: CAISGTGELAFF. The CDR3 DNA is TGTGCCATCAGTGGTACAGGGGAGTTAGCTTTCTTT.

The chain couples TRBV4-2 to TRBJ2-7; TRBD2 matches at 8 bases. V lost 0 bases and J lost 2; bases outside the gene matches: 3. Germline-derived CDR1 and CDR2 are LGHNA and YNFKEQ. This CDR3 has 15 amino acids. Here the CDR3 reads CASSQERTSPYEQYF. CDR3 bases: TGTGCCAGCAGCCAAGAGAGGACTAGCCCCTACGAGCAGTACTTC.

The CDR3, as DNA: TGTGCCAGCAGTGAACGGTGGACTCAACCTAAGGGAGGCTACACCTTC. Amino acid sequence: CASSERWTQPKGGYTF. The chain recombines TRBV6-1 with TRBJ1-2; D is uncertain. The V gene's germline CDR1 is MNHNS and CDR2 SASEGT. Trimming removed 2 bases at V and 8 bases at J, with 21 bases between. The CDR3 contains 16 residues.

The CDR3 DNA reads as TGTGCCAGCAGCCCCTATTCGCCAGATACGCAGTATTTT. Its protein is CASSPYSPDTQYF. The rearrangement joins TRBV14 to TRBJ2-3; D call uncertain. This CDR3 has 13 residues. Per the germline V gene, CDR1 is SGHDN and CDR2 is FVKESK. V was trimmed by 4 bases and J by 4 bases, leaving 9 bases between them.

The J gene is TRBJ2-2, the V gene TRBV28; 15 nucleotides align to TRBD2. The CDR3 totals 20 residues. Unmatched junction bases numbered 12, after V lost 3 bases and J lost 4 bases. Germline V gene data show CDR1 as MDHEN and CDR2 as SYDVKM. In DNA, the CDR3 is TGTGCCAGCAGTTTCCCCGGGGGACTAGCGGGGGGAAGACCCACCGGGGAGCTGTTTTTT. It is translated as CASSFPGGLAGGRPTGELFF.

This CDR3 is CASSADGLSSYEQYF. Here the CDR3 DNA reads TGTGCCAGCAGCGCAGACGGACTGAGCTCCTACGAGCAGTACTTC. The J gene is TRBJ2-7, the V gene TRBV7-9; a possible D gene is TRBD2 (5 bases). The V gene lost 5 bases and the J gene lost 0 bases, with 14 bases spanning the gap. Per the germline V gene, CDR1 is SEHNR and CDR2 is FQNEAQ (reference sequence). This CDR3 is built from 15 residues.

The genes are TRBV15 and TRBJ2-7; D might be TRBD1 (5 bases). From germline, CDR1 is LNHNV and CDR2 YYDKDF (reference sequence). The CDR3 covers 14 residues. Trimming took off 0 bases at V and 5 bases at J, with 11 bases between the two ends. CDR3 coding DNA: TGTGCCACCAGCAGAGATCTAAAGGGGAACGAGCAGTACTTC. This codes for CATSRDLKGNEQYF.

J is TRBJ2-5 and V is TRBV4-1, with a weak D call TRBD2 (6 bases). The CDR3 runs 16 residues. The V gene lost 1 base and the J gene lost 4 bases, with 16 bases spanning the gap. Germline values: CDR1 MGHRA, CDR2 YSYEKL. CDR3 region: CASSQGDRGGAETQYF. The CDR3, as DNA: TGCGCCAGCAGCCAAGGAGACAGAGGCGGGGCAGAGACCCAGTACTTC.

The gene calls are TRBV9 and TRBJ2-1, with TRBD2 matching 11 bases. Germline CDR1 SGDLS, CDR2 YYNGEE. V trimming: 0 bases; J trimming: 8 bases; junction bases outside the gene matches: 4. CDR3 size: 15 residues. The chain's CDR3 is CASSVELAGVYEQFF. Here the CDR3 DNA reads TGTGCCAGCAGCGTAGAACTAGCGGGAGTCTATGAGCAGTTCTTC. Using reference TRBV9 and TRBJ2-1 for the parts outside the CDR3, the full variable domain is DSGVTQTPKHLITATGQRVTLRCSPRSGDLSVYWYQQSLDQGLQFLIQYYNGEERAKGNILERFSAQQFPDLHSELNLSSLELGDSALYFCASSVELAGVYEQFFGPGTRLTVL.

The V and J genes are TRBV29-1 and TRBJ2-1; tentative D call: TRBD2 (6 bases). Germline-derived CDR1 and CDR2 are SQVTM and ANQGSEA. The V and J ends lost 6 bases and 5 bases respectively, with 14 bases between them. CDR3 length equals 13 residues. CDR3 sequence reads: CSVGLNTDNEQFF. The CDR3 region has the DNA TGCAGCGTGGGACTCAATACCGACAATGAGCAGTTCTTC.

V is TRBV5-1 and J is TRBJ2-1, with 7 bases lining up with TRBD2. Trimming removed 3 bases from V and 2 bases from J; junction bases left unmatched: 11. The CDR3 contains 17 residues. CDR1 SGHRS and CDR2 YFSETQ come from the germline V gene. CDR3 amino acids: CASSYVSSGLTYNEQFF. The CDR3 region has the DNA TGCGCCAGCAGCTACGTTTCTAGCGGCTTAACCTACAATGAGCAGTTCTTC.

J is TRBJ2-5 and V is TRBV2, with a possible D match to TRBD2 (6 bases). From germline, CDR1 is SNHLY and CDR2 FYNNEI. V was pared by 3 bases and J by 5 bases, with 10 bases between. The CDR3 sequence is 13 residues long. CDR3 amino acids: CASSDLAVETQYF. The CDR3 region has the DNA TGTGCCAGCAGTGATTTAGCGGTCGAGACCCAGTACTTC.

The J gene is TRBJ2-1, the V gene TRBV9, with D hard to call. The V and J ends lost 3 bases and 9 bases respectively, with 4 bases between them. The CDR3 has 10 residues. In germline, CDR1 is SGDLS, CDR2 YYNGEE. The CDR3 sequence is CASSGSEQFF. The CDR3 nucleotides are TGTGCCAGCAGCGGTAGTGAGCAGTTCTTC.

The chain employs TRBV7-6 and TRBJ2-3; 8 nucleotides match TRBD1. CDR3 size: 13 residues. Germline CDR1 is SGHVS and CDR2 is FNYEAQ. V shed 1 base and J 6 bases; nucleotides not matched to a gene: 0. CDR3 region: CASSLGDRDTQYF. DNA of the CDR3: TGTGCCAGCAGCTTAGGGGACAGGGATACGCAGTATTTT.

Details on this clone: In the same sample, other DNA sequences code for this CDR3. The chain uses TRBV4-1 and TRBJ2-5; the D is unclear. Trimming shortened V by 1 base and J by 4 bases, and 10 bases separated the two germline ends. The germline gives CDR1 MGHRA, CDR2 YSYEKL. This CDR3 has 14 residues. CDR3 nucleotides: TGCGCCAGCAGCCAAGGTACGCGGTCAGAGACCCAGTACTTC. This encodes CASSQGTRSETQYF.

This chain links TRBV6-5 with TRBJ2-5, with D perhaps TRBD2 (5 bases). This CDR3 comprises 13 residues. The germline V gene encodes CDR1 MNHEY and CDR2 SVGAGI. V lost 10 bases, J lost 0 bases, and 12 bases lay in between. The CDR3 bases are TGTGCCACAAAAGCGGAGTACCAAGAGACCCAGTACTTC. Its protein is CATKAEYQETQYF.

V gene TRBV10-3 combines with J gene TRBJ1-4; 7 bases fit TRBD1. Germline V CDR1 and CDR2: ENHRY, SYGVKD. The CDR3 length is 17 residues. J was trimmed by 2 bases and V by 4 bases; bases with no gene match: 10. DNA for the CDR3: TGTGCCATCAGTGCGCCCGCAGTAGGGGGCACTAATGAAAAACTGTTTTTT. Protein: CAISAPAVGGTNEKLFF.

The chain has TRBV28 and TRBJ2-3; a weak D match, TRBD1 (5 bases). V was trimmed by 3 bases and J by 1 base, leaving 11 bases between them. Germline V gives CDR1 MDHEN, CDR2 SYDVKM. The CDR3 runs to 15 residues. CDR3 nucleotide sequence: TGTGCCAGCAGTTTTCTGTGGGGCGGCACAGATACGCAGTATTTT. Encoded protein: CASSFLWGGTDTQYF.

The chain joins TRBV15 to TRBJ1-1; D gene ambiguous. The V gene's germline CDR1 is LNHNV and CDR2 YYDKDF (reference sequence). This CDR3 is built from 12 residues. V was trimmed by 3 bases and J by 8 bases, leaving 10 bases between them. CDR3 nucleotide sequence: TGTGCCACCAGCAGGGGAGGGTGGGAAGCTTTCTTT. This gives the protein CATSRGGWEAFF.

V gene TRBV9 combines with J gene TRBJ2-1; TRBD2 matches 9 bases. J gave up 0 bases and V 4 bases, and 5 bases lay outside the gene matches. This CDR3 has 16 amino acids. Germline CDR1 is SGDLS and CDR2 is YYNGEE. The CDR3 here is CASSFLAGSSYNEQFF. CDR3 coding DNA: TGTGCCAGCAGCTTTCTAGCGGGGAGCTCCTACAATGAGCAGTTCTTC.

The V and J genes are TRBV28 and TRBJ1-1, with 8 bases matching TRBD1. Germline V gives CDR1 MDHEN, CDR2 SYDVKM. The CDR3 is made up of 12 amino acids. V lost 5 bases to trimming and J lost 6 bases; unmatched junction nucleotides: 2. CDR3 nucleotides: TGTGCCAGCAGTACAGGGGGACCTGAAGCTTTCTTT. Amino acid sequence: CASSTGGPEAFF.

J is TRBJ2-7 and V is TRBV19; TRBD1 aligns across 7 bases. After removal of 3 bases from V and 2 bases from J, the junction contained 1 base not matched to a gene. The CDR3 consists of 13 residues. Germline CDR1 reads LNHDA; CDR2 reads SQIVND (reference sequence). The CDR3 is CASSIQGAYEQYF. CDR3 nucleotide sequence: TGTGCCAGTAGTATCCAGGGGGCCTACGAGCAGTACTTC.

The rearrangement uses TRBV2 and TRBJ2-7, with 7 bases identical to TRBD2. V gave up 2 bases and J gave up 5 bases; unmatched junction bases: 15. CDR3 length equals 17 residues. The germline gives CDR1 SNHLY, CDR2 FYNNEI. The CDR3 is CASSESVAGRIVNEQYF. The CDR3 DNA reads TGTGCCAGCAGTGAATCTGTGGCCGGGAGGATCGTCAACGAGCAGTACTTC.

The chain combines TRBV5-4 with TRBJ1-4; D unclear. Trimming removed 4 bases at V and 6 bases at J, with 19 bases between. The CDR3 contains 16 residues. From germline, CDR1 is SGHNT and CDR2 YYREEE (reference sequence). CDR3 region: CASSPGGTVVDEKLFF. The CDR3 DNA reads as TGTGCCAGCAGCCCCGGAGGAACAGTCGTAGATGAAAAACTGTTTTTT. Combining the CDR3 with reference TRBV5-4 and TRBJ1-4 gives the whole variable domain ETGVTQSPTHLIKTRGQQVTLRCSSQSGHNTVSWYQQALGQGPQFIFQYYREEENGRGNFPPRFSGLQFPNYSSELNVNALELDDSALYLCASSPGGTVVDEKLFFGSGTQLSVL.

The V call is TRBV27, the J call TRBJ2-1, with D tentatively TRBD1 (6 bases). The germline gives CDR1 MNHEY, CDR2 SMNVEV (reference sequence). Trimming took off 5 bases at V and 8 bases at J, with 13 bases between the two ends. This CDR3 region has 13 residues. The CDR3 DNA follows: TGTGCCAGCAGTCTACAGGGCCTCCATGAGCAGTTCTTC. Translating gives CASSLQGLHEQFF.

The genes are TRBV6-5 and TRBJ2-7; D perhaps matches TRBD1 (6 bases). The CDR3 is 16 amino acids. V shed 1 base and J shed 2 bases, with 15 bases lying between them. The germline CDR1 and CDR2 sequences are MNHEY and SVGAGI. The CDR3 here is CASSYLDRPLAYEQYF. The CDR3 bases are TGTGCCAGCAGTTACTTGGACAGACCCCTTGCCTACGAGCAGTACTTC.

The chain links TRBV6-1 to TRBJ2-1; D not certain. The germline CDR1 and CDR2 sequences are MNHNS and SASEGT. This CDR3 contains 11 residues. V lost 5 bases to trimming and J lost 3 bases, with 2 bases between them. In DNA form, the CDR3 reads TGTGCCAGCAGTCTCTACAATGAGCAGTTCTTC. Amino acids: CASSLYNEQFF.

This rearrangement joins TRBV6-5 to TRBJ1-3; 7 bases align to TRBD1. The V gene's germline CDR1 is MNHEY and CDR2 SVGAGI. The CDR3 has 13 residues. V lost 4 bases to trimming and J lost 3 bases; unmatched junction nucleotides: 0. This CDR3 is CASSWDSGNTIYF. The CDR3 DNA sequence: TGTGCCAGCAGTTGGGACAGTGGAAACACCATATATTTT.

The chain uses TRBV6-5 and TRBJ2-3, with a possible D match to TRBD1 (5 bases). Germline CDR1 reads MNHEY; CDR2 reads SVGAGI. This CDR3 has 13 amino acids. The germline V and J ends were trimmed by 10 bases and 1 base, with 12 bases remaining between them. This CDR3 is CATRGAGTDTQYF. Written as DNA, the CDR3 is TGTGCCACCCGTGGGGCTGGCACAGATACGCAGTATTTT.

The chain has TRBV5-1 and TRBJ1-1; TRBD1 agrees at 9 bases. The CDR3 runs 13 residues. The J segment lost 12 bases and the V segment lost 0 bases, leaving 6 bases of the junction unmatched. Per germline, CDR1 SGHRS and CDR2 YFSETQ. Here the CDR3 DNA reads TGCGCCAGCAGCTTGGCGGGACAGGGCGCAACTTTCTTT. It codes for CASSLAGQGATFF.